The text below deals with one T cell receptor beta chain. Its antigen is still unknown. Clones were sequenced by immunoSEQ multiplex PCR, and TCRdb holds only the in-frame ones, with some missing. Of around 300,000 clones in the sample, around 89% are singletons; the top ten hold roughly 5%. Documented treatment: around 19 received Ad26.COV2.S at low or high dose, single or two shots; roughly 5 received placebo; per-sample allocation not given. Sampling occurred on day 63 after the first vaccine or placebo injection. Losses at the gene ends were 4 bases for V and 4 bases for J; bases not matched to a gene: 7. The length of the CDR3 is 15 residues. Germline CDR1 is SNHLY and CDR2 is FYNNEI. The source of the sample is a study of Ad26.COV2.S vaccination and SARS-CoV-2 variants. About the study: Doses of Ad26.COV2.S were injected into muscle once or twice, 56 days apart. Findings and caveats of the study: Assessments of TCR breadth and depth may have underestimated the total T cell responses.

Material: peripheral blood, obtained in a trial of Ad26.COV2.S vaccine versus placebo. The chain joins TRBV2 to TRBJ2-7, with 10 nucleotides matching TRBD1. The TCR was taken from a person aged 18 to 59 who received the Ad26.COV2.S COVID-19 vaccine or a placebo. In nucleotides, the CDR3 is TGTGCCAGCAGTGTAGGGACAGGGGCCTCATACGAGCAGTACTTC. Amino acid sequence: CASSVGTGASYEQYF.